The 28 T cell receptor beta chains reported below all come from one sample, sequenced in a study of blood T cell repertoires in COVID-19. Method: immunoSEQ multiplex PCR; TCRdb's copy keeps in-frame clones and lacks some. The table includes some 260,000 clones, 88% detected once. Sequencing was carried out using peripheral blood. The receptors shown here come from an older woman with COVID-19, enrolled during active disease.

This clone was observed a single time. The CDR3 spells CASTTASGADTQYF. CDR3 sequence (DNA): TGTGCCAGCACTACAGCAAGCGGCGCAGATACGCAGTATTTT. The rearrangement joins TRBV6-5 to TRBJ2-3; a weak D match, TRBD2 (5 bases). The CDR3 has 14 amino acids. V lost 7 bases and J 4 bases, leaving 15 bases between the germline ends. CDR1 and CDR2 (germline): MNHEY, SVGAGI.

The gene calls are TRBV19 and TRBJ2-7, with a weak D call TRBD1 (6 bases). Trimming took off 6 bases at V and 0 bases at J, with 9 bases between the two ends. The CDR3 has 13 residues. From germline, CDR1 is LNHDA and CDR2 SQIVND (reference sequence). CDR3 in amino acids: CASRQTGSYEQYF. The DNA for the CDR3 is TGTGCCAGTAGGCAGACAGGCTCCTACGAGCAGTACTTC.

DNA of the CDR3: TGCAGCGCGGGGACTAGCGGAGTCCAAGAGACCCAGTACTTC. Its protein product is CSAGTSGVQETQYF. The rearrangement links TRBV29-1 to TRBJ2-5; 11 bases line up with TRBD2. Trimming took 7 bases from V and 1 from J; bases not matched to a gene: 5. This CDR3 comprises 14 residues. Germline V CDR1 and CDR2: SQVTM, ANQGSEA.

A single count supports this clone. This chain connects TRBV30 to TRBJ2-3, with TRBD2 as a possible D gene (7 bases). Germline V lookup: CDR1 GTSNPN, CDR2 SVGIG (reference sequence). The CDR3 is 15 residues long. V gave up 4 bases and J gave up 4 bases, with 18 bases separating them. The CDR3 sequence is CAWTVGAGDADTQYF. The CDR3 DNA reads TGTGCCTGGACTGTGGGGGCGGGAGACGCAGATACGCAGTATTTT.

The CDR3 loop reads CASSAPDLMKSYNEQFF. The CDR3 DNA reads as TGTGCCAGCAGCGCCCCTGACTTAATGAAATCCTACAATGAGCAGTTCTTC. The chain combines TRBV9 with TRBJ2-1; D gene ambiguous. Trimming left V 3 bases short and J 1 base short, with 17 bases between. The CDR3 contains 17 residues. Germline CDR1 is SGDLS and CDR2 is YYNGEE.

The chain links TRBV13 to TRBJ2-5, with TRBD2 identical over 14 bases. The germline V gene has CDR1 PRHDT and CDR2 FYEKMQ (reference sequence). The CDR3 covers 18 residues. The J segment lost 4 bases and the V segment lost 2 bases, leaving 9 bases of the junction unmatched. CDR3 region: CASSLRLAGGLRAETQYF. CDR3 DNA: TGTGCCAGCAGCTTACGACTAGCGGGAGGGCTAAGGGCAGAGACCCAGTACTTC.

This sequence joins TRBV7-9 and TRBJ2-5, with 10 positions matching TRBD1. Trimming cost V 4 bases and J 5 bases; bases outside gene matches: 7. Germline V gene data show CDR1 as SEHNR and CDR2 as FQNEAQ (reference sequence). This CDR3 comprises 15 residues. The CDR3 here is CASSSRDRGWETQYF. Written as DNA, the CDR3 is TGTGCCAGCAGCTCCCGGGACAGGGGTTGGGAGACCCAGTACTTC.

The chain uses TRBV7-3 and TRBJ2-2; 9 bases map to TRBD2. The CDR3 covers 16 residues. J lost 2 bases, V lost 2 bases, and 3 bases had no gene match. Germline V gives CDR1 SGHTA, CDR2 FQGTGA. As DNA, the CDR3 is TGTGCCAGCAGCTTACGACTAGCGGATAACACCGGGGAGCTGTTTTTT. Amino acids: CASSLRLADNTGELFF.

CDR3 region: CASSLDFYEQYF. For the CDR3, the DNA is TGTGCCAGCAGTTTGGACTTCTACGAGCAGTACTTC. J is TRBJ2-7 and V is TRBV12-3 or TRBV12-4, with a possible D match to TRBD2 (5 bases). The CDR3 has 12 amino acids. Trimming took off 3 bases at V and 3 bases at J, with 6 bases between the two ends.

The chain combines TRBV5-4 with TRBJ1-2; TRBD1 is a possible D gene (5 bases). The V end lost 4 bases, the J end lost 4 bases, and 11 bases lay between the germline ends. Germline CDR1 reads SGHNT; CDR2 reads YYREEE (reference sequence). This CDR3 is 13 amino acids long. CDR3 DNA sequence: TGTGCCAGCAGCGCGGGGGAGGGCTATGGCTACACCTTC. Protein product: CASSAGEGYGYTF.

The rearrangement links TRBV10-3 to TRBJ2-2, with D possibly matching TRBD2 (5 bases). CDR3 length: 16 residues. The V gene's germline CDR1 is ENHRY and CDR2 SYGVKD. V was cut by 6 bases and J by 1 base, with 15 bases left in between. The DNA for the CDR3 is TGTGCCATCAGCCAAGTCAAGGCGGGGAACACCGGGGAGCTGTTTTTT. Protein sequence: CAISQVKAGNTGELFF.

This chain links TRBV19 with TRBJ2-7; no firm D call. The germline CDR1 and CDR2 sequences are LNHDA and SQIVND (reference sequence). Trimming pared 7 bases from V and 0 bases from J, leaving 22 bases between. There are 17 residues in the CDR3. The CDR3 nucleotides read TGTGCCAGTATCCCTACGACTGGGTCGCGTTACTCCTACGAGCAGTACTTC. Translating gives CASIPTTGSRYSYEQYF.

The chain is built from TRBV2 and TRBJ2-7; no clear D gene. Trimming removed 1 base from V and 2 bases from J, with 9 bases in between. CDR3 size: 14 residues. Germline lookup yields CDR1 SNHLY and CDR2 FYNNEI. CDR3 sequence reads: CASSEGTIPYEQYF. DNA of the CDR3: TGTGCCAGCAGTGAAGGCACTATACCCTACGAGCAGTACTTC.

Here the CDR3 DNA reads TGTGCCAGCAGTAACAGGGGGCAGCCTAATGAAAAACTGTTTTTT. Amino acids: CASSNRGQPNEKLFF. The chain couples TRBV2 to TRBJ1-4; 9 bases map to TRBD1. The V gene's germline CDR1 is SNHLY and CDR2 FYNNEI. The CDR3 length is 15 residues. With 5 bases clipped from V and 3 bases from J, the junction kept 4 bases outside the gene matches.

The chain recombines TRBV7-2 with TRBJ2-5; weak D call: TRBD2 (7 bases). The CDR3 loop spans 13 amino acids. V was clipped by 5 bases and J by 6 bases, with 13 bases between them. The germline gives CDR1 SGHTA, CDR2 FQGNSA. CDR3 residues: CASSRGGGKTQYF. Here the CDR3 DNA reads TGTGCCAGCAGCAGGGGGGGAGGGAAGACCCAGTACTTC.

V is TRBV19 and J is TRBJ2-3; the match to TRBD2 covers 12 bases. CDR3 size: 17 residues. The ends lost 5 bases at V and 2 bases at J; junction bases unmatched: 8. CDR1 is LNHDA and CDR2 is SQIVND in the germline V gene (reference sequence). CDR3 in DNA: TGTGCCAGTAGTGCTCAACTAGCGGGAGGTTTCACAGATACGCAGTATTTT. Translating gives CASSAQLAGGFTDTQYF.

The rearrangement links TRBV29-1 to TRBJ2-3, with D possibly TRBD2 on 5 matching bases. V shed 3 bases and J shed 1 base, with 11 bases lying between them. The CDR3 totals 14 residues. The germline V gene has CDR1 SQVTM and CDR2 ANQGSEA. CDR3 nucleotide sequence: TGCAGCGTTGACGAGCGAGCGGGCACAGATACGCAGTATTTT. It yields the protein CSVDERAGTDTQYF.

The chain combines TRBV27 with TRBJ2-5; D is possibly TRBD2 (6 bases). The ends were cut back, 3 bases at V and 7 bases at J, with 15 bases in the middle. From germline, CDR1 is MNHEY and CDR2 SMNVEV (reference sequence). The CDR3 length is 14 residues. DNA for the CDR3: TGTGCCAGCAGTTTGACGGGGGTGGGAGCGACCCAGTACTTC. Translation gives CASSLTGVGATQYF.

The chain uses TRBV2 and TRBJ2-5, with D perhaps matching TRBD2 (5 bases). Trimming shortened V by 7 bases and J by 5 bases, and 11 bases separated the two germline ends. The germline V gene encodes CDR1 SNHLY and CDR2 FYNNEI. This CDR3 region has 12 residues. CDR3 in amino acids: CASIGLWETQYF. Here the CDR3 DNA reads TGTGCCAGCATCGGACTGTGGGAGACCCAGTACTTC.

V and J are TRBV5-1 and TRBJ2-3, with 13 bases that match TRBD2. Unmatched junction bases numbered 2, after V lost 4 bases and J lost 3 bases. Per germline, CDR1 SGHRS and CDR2 YFSETQ. This CDR3 region has 15 residues. The CDR3 DNA follows: TGCGCCAGCAGCCCACTAGCGGGAGGGACAGATACGCAGTATTTT. It encodes CASSPLAGGTDTQYF.

J is TRBJ2-7 and V is TRBV6-5; a possible D gene is TRBD1 (5 bases). Trimming pared 6 bases from V and 7 bases from J, leaving 13 bases between. CDR3 length equals 12 residues. Germline lookup yields CDR1 MNHEY and CDR2 SVGAGI. DNA for the CDR3: TGTGCCAGCAGGGGGCTCTCGTGGGAGCAGTACTTC. The encoded protein is CASRGLSWEQYF.

J is TRBJ2-1 and V is TRBV29-1; D is perhaps TRBD2 (6 bases). V lost 0 bases and J 6 bases, leaving 12 bases between the germline ends. The CDR3 consists of 14 residues. Germline V gene data show CDR1 as SQVTM and CDR2 as ANQGSEA. The CDR3 nucleotides are TGCAGCGTTGAAGATCTTGCGCGGGGCAATGAGCAGTTCTTC. Translation gives CSVEDLARGNEQFF.

The chain uses TRBV6-5 and TRBJ2-5; D may be TRBD2 (6 bases). In germline, CDR1 is MNHEY, CDR2 SVGAGI. V lost 6 bases to trimming and J lost 1 base, with 9 bases between them. The CDR3 sequence is 13 residues long. Written as DNA, the CDR3 is TGTGCCAGCAGCTCGACTAGCCAAGAGACCCAGTACTTC. It yields the protein CASSSTSQETQYF.

This chain links TRBV7-2 with TRBJ1-6, with 7 bases fitting TRBD1. Trimming cost V 5 bases and J 7 bases; bases outside gene matches: 5. Looked up from germline, CDR1 is SGHTA and CDR2 is FQGNSA. There are 14 residues in the CDR3. CDR3 in amino acids: CASSVGTVNSPLHF. DNA for the CDR3: TGTGCCAGCAGCGTCGGGACAGTAAATTCACCCCTCCACTTT. The entire variable domain, with the rest obtained from reference TRBV7-2 and TRBJ1-6, is as follows: GAGVSQSPSNKVTEKGKDVELRCDPISGHTALYWYRQSLGQGLEFLIYFQGNSAPDKSGLPSDRFSAERTGGSVSTLTIQRTQQEDSAVYLCASSVGTVNSPLHFGNGTRLTVT.

This clone was found once. The V and J genes are TRBV2 and TRBJ1-6; D uncertain. The CDR3 is made up of 14 amino acids. Per the germline V gene, CDR1 is SNHLY and CDR2 is FYNNEI. V gave up 5 bases and J gave up 7 bases, with 12 bases separating them. CDR3 protein: CASSPIAFNSPLHF. Here the CDR3 DNA reads TGTGCCAGCAGTCCAATAGCATTCAATTCACCCCTCCACTTT.

The rearrangement uses TRBV3-1 (or the pseudogene TRBV3-2) and TRBJ1-5; the D gene is possibly TRBD1 (5 bases). V was clipped by 4 bases and J by 1 base, with 8 bases between them. Germline V gene sequence: CDR1 LGHDT, CDR2 YNNKEL (reference sequence). The CDR3 contains 14 residues. CDR3: CASSLRGSNQPQHF. The CDR3 DNA reads as TGTGCCAGCAGCCTTCGGGGGAGCAATCAGCCCCAGCATTTT.

The chain carries TRBV12-3 or TRBV12-4 and TRBJ1-6, with D unresolved. Between the trimmed V and J ends, which lost 6 bases and 10 bases, there was a span of 10 bases. The CDR3 has 12 amino acids. CDR3: CASSSSGSPLHF. For the CDR3, the DNA is TGTGCCAGCAGCTCGAGCGGCTCACCCCTCCACTTT.

This clone was found a few times. This chain joins TRBV27 and TRBJ2-7; 8 positions agree with TRBD2. Germline CDR1 MNHEY, CDR2 SMNVEV (reference sequence). Trimming removed 6 bases from V and 5 bases from J; junction bases left unmatched: 6. The CDR3 spans 13 residues. The CDR3 sequence is CASSRLASHEQYF. Written as DNA, the CDR3 is TGTGCCAGCAGCCGACTAGCGTCCCACGAGCAGTACTTC.